These 30 T cell receptor beta chains share one sample of origin, sequenced in a study of shared clonotypes between healthy human individuals. The method was immunoSEQ multiplex PCR; TCRdb's version includes in-frame clones alone and lacks a portion of them. The data contain approximately 700,000 clones, 55% to 85% of them singletons. The sample consisted of memory CD4+ T cells sorted from blood. Subset here: CD45RA-negative fraction. Receptor source: a woman aged 25 to 39 in good health.

This rearrangement joins TRBV18 to TRBJ1-2, with 9 bases identical to TRBD1. CDR1 KGHSH and CDR2 LQKENI come from the germline V gene. The CDR3 length is 15 residues. J lost 4 bases, V lost 3 bases, and 6 bases had no gene match. The CDR3 DNA reads as TGTGCCAGCTCACCGGGACAGGGACACATCTATGGCTACACCTTC. This encodes CASSPGQGHIYGYTF.

The chain combines TRBV30 with TRBJ2-3; maybe TRBD2 (6 bases). CDR1 is GTSNPN, CDR2 SVGIG, per germline (reference sequence). CDR3 length: 15 residues. V was cut by 0 bases and J by 2 bases, with 12 bases left in between. The CDR3 region is CAWSVQDYITDTQYF. Here the CDR3 DNA reads TGTGCCTGGAGTGTGCAGGACTATATCACAGATACGCAGTATTTT.

This clone was seen once. V usage is TRBV7-8 and J usage is TRBJ1-5; D gene unclear. Trimming removed 8 bases at V and 1 base at J, with 12 bases between. Per germline, CDR1 SGHVS and CDR2 FQNEAQ. The CDR3 runs to 14 residues. This chain's CDR3 is CASRPRGSNQPQHF. As DNA, the CDR3 is TGTGCCAGCCGTCCCCGCGGGAGCAATCAGCCCCAGCATTTT.

The rearrangement joins TRBV28 to TRBJ2-7; TRBD1 agrees at 7 bases. This CDR3 contains 14 residues. Germline CDR1 reads MDHEN; CDR2 reads SYDVKM. V lost 4 bases, J lost 2 bases, and 5 bases stayed unmatched. CDR3 sequence: CASSSPGQAYEQYF. The DNA for the CDR3 is TGTGCCAGCAGTTCCCCCGGACAGGCCTACGAGCAGTACTTC.

V and J are TRBV10-3 and TRBJ2-5; 8 nucleotides align to TRBD1. Germline V gene sequence: CDR1 ENHRY, CDR2 SYGVKD. With V trimmed by 0 bases and J by 7 bases, 10 bases remained unmatched. The CDR3 sequence is 16 residues long. The DNA of the CDR3 is TGTGCCATCAGTGAGTCGACAGGGGCGTCTATCCGGACCCAGTACTTC. It specifies CAISESTGASIRTQYF.

This clone was observed a few times. CDR3 in amino acids: CSVLQGAAANTGELFF. CDR3 in DNA: TGCAGCGTCCTACAGGGGGCAGCGGCGAACACCGGGGAGCTGTTTTTT. This chain connects TRBV29-1 to TRBJ2-2; 9 nucleotides agree with TRBD1. J was trimmed by 0 bases and V by 6 bases; bases with no gene match: 8. The CDR3 spans 16 residues. Germline-derived CDR1 and CDR2 are SQVTM and ANQGSEA.

V gene TRBV5-1 combines with J gene TRBJ2-7, with TRBD1 matching over 7 bases. The J segment lost 4 bases and the V segment lost 4 bases, leaving 5 bases of the junction unmatched. CDR3 size: 13 residues. Per germline, CDR1 SGHRS and CDR2 YFSETQ. CDR3 sequence (DNA): TGCGCCAGCAGCCAAGGACAGGTTTACGAGCAGTACTTC. Translated, it gives CASSQGQVYEQYF.

This clone has just a few counts. V is TRBV19 and J is TRBJ2-6; possible D gene TRBD1, 6 bases. The CDR3 extends over 17 amino acids. Germline V gene sequence: CDR1 LNHDA, CDR2 SQIVND (reference sequence). Trimming removed 5 bases from V and 0 bases from J, with 14 bases in between. The CDR3 nucleotides read TGTGCCAGTAGTGCTCAGGGGTCCCCCTCTGGGGCCAACGTCCTGACTTTC. Protein product: CASSAQGSPSGANVLTF.

The rearrangement uses TRBV7-8 and TRBJ1-1, with D unclear. Germline CDR1 is SGHVS and CDR2 is FQNEAQ. The CDR3 spans 14 residues. V was shortened by 1 base and J by 0 bases, with 6 bases between the two germline ends. The CDR3 bases are TGTGCCAGCAGCTTAGGGCAGATGAACACTGAAGCTTTCTTT. This translates into CASSLGQMNTEAFF.

The table lists this clone with a few counts. The V gene is TRBV5-4, the J gene TRBJ1-2, with D perhaps matching TRBD1 (5 bases). The CDR3 runs to 13 residues. V was cut by 0 bases and J by 6 bases, with 9 bases left in between. Per germline, CDR1 SGHNT and CDR2 YYREEE (reference sequence). CDR3 sequence (DNA): TGTGCCAGCAGCTTGGACAGGAAACATGGCTACACCTTC. This encodes CASSLDRKHGYTF.

The genes are TRBV29-1 and TRBJ2-3; 7 nucleotides match TRBD2. V shed 4 bases, J shed 2 bases, and the junction held 3 bases outside the gene matches. The CDR3 totals 13 residues. CDR1 SQVTM and CDR2 ANQGSEA come from the germline V gene. The CDR3 nucleotides are TGCAGCGTTGGACTAGCTTACACAGATACGCAGTATTTT. It yields the protein CSVGLAYTDTQYF.

In its sample, this clone ranks as medium-sized. The same CDR3 can be traced to other DNA sequences in this sample. This sequence joins TRBV6-1 and TRBJ1-2, with D hard to call. CDR3 length: 14 amino acids. V dropped 2 bases and J dropped 5 bases, with 12 bases sitting between them. Germline-derived CDR1 and CDR2 are MNHNS and SASEGT. CDR3 sequence (DNA): TGTGCCAGCAGTGAAACCCGGGATGGGTATGGCTACACCTTC. It specifies CASSETRDGYGYTF.

The rearrangement uses TRBV6-1 and TRBJ1-2; D unclear. The CDR3 is 16 residues long. Trimming removed 2 bases at V and 3 bases at J, with 16 bases between. Germline V gene data show CDR1 as MNHNS and CDR2 as SASEGT. CDR3 protein: CASSEIRSNGDYGYTF. In DNA, the CDR3 is TGTGCCAGCAGTGAAATTAGGAGCAATGGGGACTATGGCTACACCTTC.

This chain joins TRBV2 and TRBJ2-7, with D perhaps TRBD2 (5 bases). V was cut by 5 bases and J by 7 bases, with 15 bases left in between. The V gene's germline CDR1 is SNHLY and CDR2 FYNNEI. The CDR3 consists of 13 residues. This CDR3 is CASSRLPTLEQYF. Here the CDR3 DNA reads TGTGCCAGCAGTCGACTACCAACTTTGGAGCAGTACTTC.

Note on this clone: Other DNA sequences in the same sample also yield this CDR3. The chain joins TRBV7-6 to TRBJ2-2, with no clear D. V was clipped by 1 base and J by 4 bases, with 4 bases between them. The CDR3 is 13 amino acids. CDR1 is SGHVS and CDR2 is FNYEAQ in the germline V gene. The DNA for the CDR3 is TGTGCCAGCAGCTTAGTACTCACCGGGGAGCTGTTTTTT. Translation gives CASSLVLTGELFF.

V gene TRBV11-2 combines with J gene TRBJ2-3; 14 bases are shared with TRBD2. CDR3 length equals 16 residues. Germline V gene data show CDR1 as SGHAT and CDR2 as FQNNGV. V trimming: 5 bases; J trimming: 5 bases; junction bases outside the gene matches: 6. The CDR3 coding sequence is TGTGCCAGCAGCCCGCGACTAGCGGGAGGGCTAGATACGCAGTATTTT. Translated: CASSPRLAGGLDTQYF.

The chain recombines TRBV12-5 with TRBJ1-2; D is possibly TRBD1 (5 bases). Deletions cut 6 bases from V and 5 bases from J, with 13 bases between. The CDR3 contains 13 residues. CDR1 is LGHNT and CDR2 is FRNRAP in the germline V gene. CDR3 amino acids: CASGGTWEYGYTF. The CDR3 DNA reads TGTGCTAGTGGGGGGACGTGGGAATATGGCTACACCTTC.

This clone appeared a single time. The J gene is TRBJ2-7, the V gene TRBV5-6; 8 bases map to TRBD2. J lost 4 bases, V lost 4 bases, and 1 base had no gene match. The CDR3 consists of 12 residues. Germline CDR1 and CDR2: SGHDT and YYEEEE. The CDR3 is CASSTGGYEQYF. In DNA, the CDR3 is TGTGCCAGCAGCACGGGGGGGTACGAGCAGTACTTC.

The V and J genes are TRBV29-1 and TRBJ2-7, with 10 bases lining up with TRBD1. Germline CDR1 SQVTM, CDR2 ANQGSEA. The junction had 5 bases not matched to a gene; V was cut back by 7 bases and J by 5 bases. CDR3 length: 12 amino acids. This chain's CDR3 is CSGRTGGHEQYF. CDR3 coding DNA: TGCAGCGGACGGACAGGGGGACACGAGCAGTACTTC.

In this sample, this clone turned up a few times. V and J are TRBV19 and TRBJ1-2, with D perhaps matching TRBD1 (5 bases). Looked up from germline, CDR1 is LNHDA and CDR2 is SQIVND (reference sequence). V lost 9 bases to trimming and J lost 0 bases, with 11 bases between them. This CDR3 spans 13 amino acids. The CDR3 sequence: CASRGNTNYGYTF. In DNA form, the CDR3 reads TGTGCCAGCCGGGGGAACACTAACTATGGCTACACCTTC. The full variable domain, in which reference TRBV19 and TRBJ1-2 provide the parts outside the CDR3, is DGGITQSPKYLFRKEGQNVTLSCEQNLNHDAMYWYRQDPGQGLRLIYYSQIVNDFQKGDIAEGYSVSREKKESFPLTVTSAQKNPTAFYLCASRGNTNYGYTFGSGTRLTVV.

The gene calls are TRBV19 and TRBJ2-7, with D perhaps TRBD2 (6 bases). The CDR3 contains 15 residues. V dropped 4 bases and J dropped 1 base, with 14 bases sitting between them. Germline V gene lookup returns CDR1 LNHDA and CDR2 SQIVND (reference sequence). CDR3 nucleotide sequence: TGTGCCAGTAGTAGGGGAGGCGGACCTTCCTACGAGCAGTACTTC. This translates into CASSRGGGPSYEQYF.

Of note for this clone: This specimen includes other DNA sequences encoding the same CDR3. V is TRBV5-1 and J is TRBJ2-2; 11 positions agree with TRBD2. V shed 4 bases and J 1 base; nucleotides not matched to a gene: 3. The CDR3 is 16 amino acids. The V gene's germline CDR1 is SGHRS and CDR2 YFSETQ. The CDR3 sequence is CASSRTSGRNTGELFF. DNA for the CDR3: TGCGCCAGCAGCCGTACTAGCGGGAGGAACACCGGGGAGCTGTTTTTT.

This chain uses TRBV5-1 with TRBJ1-1; the D gene is possibly TRBD1 (6 bases). V was clipped by 4 bases and J by 3 bases, with 13 bases between them. This CDR3 region has 14 residues. Germline V gene data show CDR1 as SGHRS and CDR2 as YFSETQ. The chain's CDR3 is CASSTPEGDTEAFF. The CDR3 DNA follows: TGCGCCAGCAGCACCCCAGAGGGGGACACTGAAGCTTTCTTT. The whole variable domain, remainder taken from reference TRBV5-1 and TRBJ1-1, is KAGVTQTPRYLIKTRGQQVTLSCSPISGHRSVSWYQQTPGQGLQFLFEYFSETQRNKGNFPGRFSGRQFSNSRSEMNVSTLELGDSALYLCASSTPEGDTEAFFGQGTRLTVV.

This clone was detected only a few times. The chain recombines TRBV6-6 with TRBJ2-7, with 9 bases identical to TRBD1. The V segment lost 9 bases and the J segment 7 bases; nucleotides outside the gene matches: 7. The CDR3 has 12 amino acids. CDR1 is MNHNY, CDR2 SVGAGI, per germline (reference sequence). DNA of the CDR3: TGTGCCAGTAGACAGGGGGGTGAGGAGCAGTACTTC. Its protein is CASRQGGEEQYF.

The chain uses TRBV11-2 and TRBJ2-4; D may be TRBD1 (6 bases). Trimming took off 5 bases at V and 0 bases at J, with 23 bases between the two ends. The germline V gene encodes CDR1 SGHAT and CDR2 FQNNGV. CDR3 size: 19 residues. CDR3 sequence: CASSGLRGNRKLAKNIQYF. The CDR3 nucleotides read TGTGCCAGCAGCGGGCTCAGGGGAAACCGGAAACTAGCCAAAAACATTCAGTACTTC.

The chain links TRBV5-4 to TRBJ1-2, with D hard to call. CDR3 length equals 13 residues. CDR1 SGHNT and CDR2 YYREEE come from the germline V gene (reference sequence). Trimming cost V 1 base and J 4 bases, with 8 bases left between them. The CDR3 nucleotides are TGTGCCAGCAGCTTGTCCCACAGCTATGGCTACACCTTC. Translating it yields CASSLSHSYGYTF.

This sequence joins TRBV5-6 and TRBJ2-1; TRBD2 matches at 12 bases. Germline V lookup: CDR1 SGHDT, CDR2 YYEEEE. This CDR3 has 17 amino acids. V shed 4 bases and J 5 bases; nucleotides not matched to a gene: 10. CDR3 sequence reads: CASSPKRTSGANNEQFF. The CDR3 region has the DNA TGTGCCAGCAGCCCAAAAAGGACTAGCGGGGCAAACAATGAGCAGTTCTTC.

The chain has TRBV10-2 and TRBJ2-7; D call uncertain. Trimming pared 3 bases from V and 3 bases from J, leaving 9 bases between. The germline gives CDR1 WSHSY, CDR2 SAAADI. CDR3 length: 13 amino acids. The CDR3 DNA is TGCGCCAGCAGTGAATTGGTTATCTACGAGCAGTACTTC. Translated: CASSELVIYEQYF.

The chain combines TRBV28 with TRBJ1-2, with TRBD1 matching 9 bases. The germline V gene has CDR1 MDHEN and CDR2 SYDVKM. The J segment lost 0 bases and the V segment lost 7 bases, leaving 6 bases of the junction unmatched. CDR3 length: 15 amino acids. CDR3 DNA sequence: TGTGCCAGCAAGGGACAGGGACGTACTAACTATGGCTACACCTTC. Its protein is CASKGQGRTNYGYTF.

In its sample, this clone was seen a few times. The chain combines TRBV28 with TRBJ2-1; 8 nucleotides match TRBD1. Germline-derived CDR1 and CDR2 are MDHEN and SYDVKM. CDR3 length: 18 residues. V lost 6 bases, J lost 6 bases, and 19 bases stayed unmatched. CDR3 coding DNA: TGTGCCAGCAGGAGAGCAGGGGGCCTAGCGCTCCCTGGCAATGAGCAGTTCTTC. Its protein is CASRRAGGLALPGNEQFF.